Listed here is a single T cell receptor beta chain. The sample belongs to a study of CD8+ T cells in alopecia areata. Treatment reported: oral pan-JAK inhibitor, 5-10 mg twice daily. The germline V and J ends were trimmed by 6 bases and 6 bases, with 15 bases remaining between them. This CDR3 is built from 14 residues. Germline lookup yields CDR1 LNHDA and CDR2 SQIVND (reference sequence). After isolation, RNA underwent reverse transcription to generate cDNA as the sequencing template. The data were produced by immunoSEQ multiplex PCR, yet TCRdb's version contains in-frame clones alone and is incomplete. The table has some 200,000 clones, roughly 61% seen once.

Sequenced here: CD8+ T cells sorted from blood, sampled at week 24, from a patient treated with tofacitinib. The chain combines TRBV19 with TRBJ2-1; a weak D match, TRBD1 (6 bases). The receptor was derived from a human donor with alopecia areata. CDR3 sequence (DNA): TGTGCCAGTAGCCCGACAGGTATGGGCAATGAGCAGTTCTTC. Translated: CASSPTGMGNEQFF.